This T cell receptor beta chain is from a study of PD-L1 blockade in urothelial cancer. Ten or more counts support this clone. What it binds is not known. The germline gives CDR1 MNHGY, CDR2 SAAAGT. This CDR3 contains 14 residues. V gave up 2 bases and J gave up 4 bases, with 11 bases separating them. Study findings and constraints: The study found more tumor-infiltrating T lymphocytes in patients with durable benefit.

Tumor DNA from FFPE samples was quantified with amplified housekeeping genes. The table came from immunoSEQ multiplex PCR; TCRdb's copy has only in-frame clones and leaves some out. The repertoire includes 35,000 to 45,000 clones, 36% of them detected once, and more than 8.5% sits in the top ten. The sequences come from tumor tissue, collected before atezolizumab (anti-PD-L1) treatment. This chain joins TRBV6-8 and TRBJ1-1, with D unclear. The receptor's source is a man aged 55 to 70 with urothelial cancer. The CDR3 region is CASSYRAMSTEAFF. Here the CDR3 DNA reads TGTGCCAGCAGTTACCGGGCCATGAGCACTGAAGCTTTCTTT.